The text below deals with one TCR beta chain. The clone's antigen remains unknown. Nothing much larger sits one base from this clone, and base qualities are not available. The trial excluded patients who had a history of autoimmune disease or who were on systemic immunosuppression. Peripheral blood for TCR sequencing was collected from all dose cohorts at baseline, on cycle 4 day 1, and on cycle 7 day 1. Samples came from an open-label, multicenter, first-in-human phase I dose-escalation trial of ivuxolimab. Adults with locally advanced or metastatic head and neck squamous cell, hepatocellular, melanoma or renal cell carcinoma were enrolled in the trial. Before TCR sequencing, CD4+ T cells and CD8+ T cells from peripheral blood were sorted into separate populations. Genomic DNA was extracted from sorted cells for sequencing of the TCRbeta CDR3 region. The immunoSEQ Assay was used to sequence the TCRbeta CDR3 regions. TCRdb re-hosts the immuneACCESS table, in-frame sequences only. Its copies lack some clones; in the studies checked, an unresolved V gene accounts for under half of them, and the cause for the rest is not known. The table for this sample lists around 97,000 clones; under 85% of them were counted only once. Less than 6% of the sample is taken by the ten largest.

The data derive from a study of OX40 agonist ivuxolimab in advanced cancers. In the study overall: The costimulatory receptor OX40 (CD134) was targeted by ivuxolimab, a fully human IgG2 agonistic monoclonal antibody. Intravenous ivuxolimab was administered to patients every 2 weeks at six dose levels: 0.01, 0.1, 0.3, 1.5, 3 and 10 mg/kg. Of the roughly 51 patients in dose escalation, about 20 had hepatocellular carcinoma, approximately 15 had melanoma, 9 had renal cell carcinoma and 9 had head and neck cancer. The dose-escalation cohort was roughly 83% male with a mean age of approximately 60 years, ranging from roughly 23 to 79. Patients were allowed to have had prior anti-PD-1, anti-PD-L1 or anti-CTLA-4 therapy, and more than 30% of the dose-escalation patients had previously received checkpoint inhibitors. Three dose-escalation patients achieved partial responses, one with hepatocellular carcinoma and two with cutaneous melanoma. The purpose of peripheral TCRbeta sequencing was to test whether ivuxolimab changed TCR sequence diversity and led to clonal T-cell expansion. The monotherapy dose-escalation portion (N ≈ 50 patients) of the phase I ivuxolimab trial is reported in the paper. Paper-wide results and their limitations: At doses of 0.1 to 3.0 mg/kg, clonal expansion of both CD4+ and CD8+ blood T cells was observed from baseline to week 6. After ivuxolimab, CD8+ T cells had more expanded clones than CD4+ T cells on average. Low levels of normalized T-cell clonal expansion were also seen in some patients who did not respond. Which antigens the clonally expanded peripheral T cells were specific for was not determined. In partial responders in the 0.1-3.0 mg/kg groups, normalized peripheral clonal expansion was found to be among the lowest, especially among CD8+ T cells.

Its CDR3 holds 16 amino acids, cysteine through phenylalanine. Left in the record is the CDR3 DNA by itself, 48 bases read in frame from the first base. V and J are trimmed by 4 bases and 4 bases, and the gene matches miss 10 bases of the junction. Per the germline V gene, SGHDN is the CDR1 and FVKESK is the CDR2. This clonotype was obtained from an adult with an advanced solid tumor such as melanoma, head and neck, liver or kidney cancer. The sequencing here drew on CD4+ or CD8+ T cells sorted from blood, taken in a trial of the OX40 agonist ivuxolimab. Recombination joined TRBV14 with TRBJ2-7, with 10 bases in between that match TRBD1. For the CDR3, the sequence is CASSPRMGQGSYEQYF. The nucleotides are TGTGCCAGCAGCCCTCGTATGGGACAGGGGTCGTACGAGCAGTACTTC.